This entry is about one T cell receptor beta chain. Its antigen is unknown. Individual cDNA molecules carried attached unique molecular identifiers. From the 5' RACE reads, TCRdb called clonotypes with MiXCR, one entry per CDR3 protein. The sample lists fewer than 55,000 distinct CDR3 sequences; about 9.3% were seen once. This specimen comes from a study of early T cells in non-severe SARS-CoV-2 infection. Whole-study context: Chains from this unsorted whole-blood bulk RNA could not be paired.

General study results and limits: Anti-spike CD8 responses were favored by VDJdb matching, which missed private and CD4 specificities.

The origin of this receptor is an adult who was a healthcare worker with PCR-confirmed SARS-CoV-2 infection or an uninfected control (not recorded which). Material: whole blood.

The DNA for the CDR3 is TGTGCCAGCAGTTACTCGACAGGCCTTGCAATCTATGGCTACACCTTC. Protein sequence: CASSYSTGLAIYGYTF. The chain links TRBV6-2 or TRBV6-3 to TRBJ1-2; the D gene is possibly TRBD1 (6 bases). Trimming stripped 0 bases from V and 4 bases from J, with 15 bases between. The CDR3 length is 16 residues. Germline V gene sequence: CDR1 MNHEY, CDR2 SVGEGT.